The clone carrying this TCR beta chain was counted many times. The entry originates in a study of quantifying T cell responses using KT2 cells. At the level of the study: TCR alpha and beta constant-region primers primed reverse transcription of RNA. The T4 ligation step was estimated to exceed 9% efficiency under optimum conditions.

Fixed numbers of PBMC received varying amounts of KT2 cells. Trimming took 6 bases from V and 9 from J, leaving 21 bases between them. CDR3 length: 15 residues. Germline CDR1 and CDR2: SGHAT and FQNNGV. The cDNA 3' end received a ligated oligonucleotide with a UMI. First-round PCR used approximately 4 cycles and beta primers RC1.1 and RC1.2 covering TRBC1 and TRBC2. Each CDR3 protein is one row after TCRdb ran MiXCR on the UMI-ligation and nested PCR reads. The table includes fewer than 40,000 distinct CDR3 sequences, about 7.3% detected once. Sequencing was performed on PBMCs spiked with cells of the T cell clone KT2. The TCR was taken from a human donor. The V gene is TRBV11-2, the J gene TRBJ2-1; D may match TRBD1 or TRBD2 (5 bases each). In DNA form, the CDR3 reads TGTGCCAGCAGAAGCCCGGGACCCCGGAGCCGTGAGCAGTTCTTC. This codes for CASRSPGPRSREQFF.